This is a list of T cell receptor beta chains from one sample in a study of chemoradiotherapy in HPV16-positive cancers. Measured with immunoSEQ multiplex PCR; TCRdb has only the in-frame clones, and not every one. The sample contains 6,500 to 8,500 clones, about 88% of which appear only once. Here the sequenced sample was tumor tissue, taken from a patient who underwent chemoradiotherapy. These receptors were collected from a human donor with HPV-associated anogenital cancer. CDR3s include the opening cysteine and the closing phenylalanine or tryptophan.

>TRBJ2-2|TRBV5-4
CASSWDGNTGELFF
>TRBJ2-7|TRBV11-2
CASSFRPEGHEQYF
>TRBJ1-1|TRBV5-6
CASSPRTGGWNTEAFF
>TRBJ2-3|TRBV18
CASSPVTDTQYF
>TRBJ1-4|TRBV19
CASSTGAATNEKLFF
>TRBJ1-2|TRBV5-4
CASSLPQGDGTHYGYTF
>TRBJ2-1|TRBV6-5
CASSLLAQSYNEQFF
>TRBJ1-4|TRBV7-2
CASSLVRTNHRLFF
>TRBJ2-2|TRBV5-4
CASSPADRGGNTGELFF
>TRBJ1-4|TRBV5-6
CASSFGTEGEKLFF
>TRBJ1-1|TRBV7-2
CASSWRDSGTEAFF
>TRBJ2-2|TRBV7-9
CASSPRPGGWGGELFF
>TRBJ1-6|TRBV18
CASSPFPLLGANSPLHF
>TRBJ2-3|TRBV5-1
CASSLVGQGTDTQYF
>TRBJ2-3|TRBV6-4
CASRTGLRFRSGTDTQYF
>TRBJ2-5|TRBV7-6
CASSLVGTVGVQETQYF
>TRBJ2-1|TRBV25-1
CASGSSGSSYNEQFF
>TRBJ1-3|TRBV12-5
CASGPPLGNTIYF
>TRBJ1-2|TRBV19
CASSPRKDREGYGYTF
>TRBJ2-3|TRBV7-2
CASSQRLAGPPTQYF
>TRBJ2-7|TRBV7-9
CASRDRTSGSSYEQYF
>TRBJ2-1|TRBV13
CASRSGTSVYNEQFF
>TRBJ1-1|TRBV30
CAWSVRAGPNTEAFF
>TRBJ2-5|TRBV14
CASTLGASGRRRETQYF
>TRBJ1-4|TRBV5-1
CASSNPQGSNEKLFF
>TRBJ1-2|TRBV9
CASSVGDILLNGYTF
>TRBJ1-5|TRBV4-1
CASSQAYIDNQPQHF
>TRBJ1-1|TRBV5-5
CASSLVLAANTEAFF
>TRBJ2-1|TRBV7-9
CASSLLIPVGEQFF
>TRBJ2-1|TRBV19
CASRLRTSGGDNEQFF
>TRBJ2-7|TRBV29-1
CSAWDGDSYEQYF
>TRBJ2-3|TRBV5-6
CASSRLLAGVDTQYF
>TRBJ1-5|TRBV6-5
CASSYSGSDQPQHF
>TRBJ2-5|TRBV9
CASSSGQGRQTQYF
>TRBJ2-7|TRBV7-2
CASSLGVAGDYEQYF
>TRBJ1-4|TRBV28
CATIEGGMNEKLFF
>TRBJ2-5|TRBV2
CASSGGNRETQYF
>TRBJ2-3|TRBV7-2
CASSLEARIGGPTDTQYF
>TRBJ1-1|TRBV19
CASSIGRNTEAFF
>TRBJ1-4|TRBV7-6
CASSLNSGQTPEKLFF
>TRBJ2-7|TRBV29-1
CSVSSDRDPLHEQYF
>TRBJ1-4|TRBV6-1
CASSEAAALNEKLFF
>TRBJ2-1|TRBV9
CASSVGTSGGAVNEQFF